This paragraph covers one T cell receptor beta chain sequence. The antigen it binds to is not known. Base qualities are missing; no much larger clone stands one base away. Every donor was a healthy Caucasian. The twin cohort consisted of three pairs of female monozygotic twins, all aged roughly 18 to 30 years. RNA for TCR libraries was isolated from peripheral blood mononuclear cells. At the junction V is shortened by 7 bases and J by 1 base, with 20 bases in between. The CDR3, cysteine through phenylalanine, is 17 amino acids long. The read is trimmed to its CDR3 DNA, 51 bases read in frame from base 1. CDR1 and CDR2 were assigned from the germline V gene (reference sequence) as LGHDT and YNNKEL. The data derive from a study of identical twins (dated by TCRdb to 2015 to 2016). In the study overall: The study deep-sequenced TCR alpha and beta repertoires from monozygotic twins, unrelated adults of various ages and cord blood to test whether fetal clonotypes persist. To rule out contamination, the twin experiments were replicated at different times with different library preparation protocols. Study-level results and caveats: Invariant T cells such as MAIT and iNKT could partly confound zero-insertion analyses, though diverse VJ usage argued against this for most clonotypes. Because the same donors could not be followed over many years, the conclusions depended on cross-sectional statistical analysis. The excess sharing between twins in beta out-of-frame sequences was weaker because fewer shared sequences reduced the signal-to-noise ratio. Compared with coincidental sharing between unrelated individuals, an excess of low generation-probability sequences was observed among out-of-frame TCR alpha sequences shared between twins. In monozygotic twins, recombination models systematically underestimated out-of-frame TCR alpha sharing, but the models matched the sharing seen between unrelated individuals. Fewer insertions were carried by abundant cord blood beta clonotypes; a weaker similar trend was observed in young adult naive repertoires, while no such trend was observed in memory repertoires.

Libraries came from 5' RACE. Reads for this sample came from an Illumina HiSeq 2000. A universal primer binding site was introduced by template switching, and a unique molecular identifier was present in the final cDNA, enabling accurate counting of TCR cDNA molecules. Specific primers in the conserved constant-segment region were used to synthesize first-strand cDNA for the TCR alpha and beta chains. Each cDNA library was double barcoded, with a SMART-Mk sample barcode plus Illumina barcodes, to control for contamination. TruSeq adapter sequences, together with Illumina sample barcodes, were added in two successive PCR steps. Sequencing of the TCR alpha and beta cDNA libraries was done on the Illumina HiSeq platform using custom primers. Under the source paper's analysis protocol: MiGEC was used to process raw reads and extract unique molecular identifiers, and MiXCR was used to find CDR3 positions. Recombination models were inferred per individual with the repgenHMM and IGoR tools using an EM algorithm. The analysis of shared clonotypes was done with the tcR package in R, with sharing normalized by the product of cloneset sizes. Out-of-frame nonproductive sequences were analyzed to study raw recombination free of thymic and clonal selection effects. TCRdb reprocessed the public reads (quality trimming at Q25 with fastp, clone calling with MiXCR) and kept in-frame beta chains. CDR3 protein duplicates are merged, each entry listing the most common genes and DNA. The V and J calls and clone size come from TCRdb's table, not from the authors' own analysis. Recorded for this sample are about 900,000 distinct CDR3 sequences; over 9% of them occurred a single time. The ten largest clones add up to roughly 1.6% of the sample.

Separately, the same data were catalogued under a study of yellow fever vaccine responses in identical twins. According to the second study: The T cell response to vaccination in identical twins was reported by the authors to appear partly convergent and partly personalized. The study precisely tracked vaccine-responding T cell clones in identical twins.

The origin of this receptor is a woman under 30 in good health. Sequences were obtained from PBMCs. The chain couples TRBV3-1 to TRBJ2-1; a tentative D match to TRBD1 spans 6 bases. The DNA sequence is given as TGTGCCAGCACCAAGCAGGTACTGGGGGCATCCTACAATGAGCAGTTCTTC. Its protein reads: CASTKQVLGASYNEQFF.